The 15 T cell receptor beta chains in this list originate from one sample, sequenced in a study of cytomegalovirus exposure and HLA in healthy donors. Using immunoSEQ multiplex PCR, the repertoire was profiled, and TCRdb retains in-frame clones only, with some absent. Among about 330,000 clones, 75% to 90% were seen once, and the ten largest hold approximately 1.1%. The specimen was PBMCs. Receptors were obtained from a woman in her 30s in good health and CMV-seropositive.

The rearrangement joins TRBV29-1 to TRBJ2-5; 7 bases fit TRBD2. Germline values: CDR1 SQVTM, CDR2 ANQGSEA. The CDR3 totals 12 residues. V dropped 4 bases and J dropped 5; count of bases not matched to a gene: 4. CDR3 sequence reads: CSVGVSGETQYF. The DNA for the CDR3 is TGCAGCGTTGGGGTTAGCGGGGAGACCCAGTACTTC.

The V gene is TRBV7-3, the J gene TRBJ1-1; TRBD1 might be the D (5 bases). The V gene lost 5 bases and the J gene lost 5 bases, with 15 bases spanning the gap. Germline V gene lookup returns CDR1 SGHTA and CDR2 FQGTGA. The CDR3 has 14 amino acids. The CDR3 loop reads CASSLSQGLTEAFF. Written as DNA, the CDR3 is TGTGCCAGCAGCCTCAGCCAGGGTCTAACTGAAGCTTTCTTT.

The rearrangement joins TRBV2 to TRBJ1-1, with 10 positions matching TRBD1. This CDR3 spans 13 amino acids. Germline V gives CDR1 SNHLY, CDR2 FYNNEI. V dropped 6 bases and J dropped 3; count of bases not matched to a gene: 1. The CDR3 region is CASRGQGDTEAFF. For the CDR3, the DNA is TGTGCCAGCAGAGGACAGGGGGACACTGAAGCTTTCTTT.

V is TRBV27 and J is TRBJ1-2; no clear D gene. There are 13 residues in the CDR3. V was cut by 5 bases and J by 7 bases, with 14 bases left in between. From germline, CDR1 is MNHEY and CDR2 SMNVEV (reference sequence). The CDR3 nucleotides are TGTGCCAGCAGTAGAACTACAAGTACTGGCTACACCTTC. Translated: CASSRTTSTGYTF.

This clone was seen once. The chain carries TRBV2 and TRBJ2-5; 9 nucleotides agree with TRBD1. The trim removed 6 bases at V and 1 base at J, leaving 3 bases unmatched. Germline assignment: CDR1 SNHLY and CDR2 FYNNEI. CDR3 length: 14 amino acids. The CDR3 is CASRRGQGQETQYF. CDR3 in DNA: TGTGCCAGCAGGCGGGGACAGGGCCAAGAGACCCAGTACTTC.

The V call is TRBV6-1, the J call TRBJ2-1; TRBD2 matches 11 bases. The length of the CDR3 is 16 residues. Trimming took 3 bases from V and 0 from J; bases not matched to a gene: 1. CDR1 is MNHNS, CDR2 SASEGT, per germline. For the CDR3, the DNA is TGTGCCAGCAGTGAGACTAGCGGGATCTCCTACAATGAGCAGTTCTTC. Its protein product is CASSETSGISYNEQFF.

The chain couples TRBV6-1 to TRBJ2-7, with D possibly being TRBD1 (5 bases). V dropped 6 bases and J dropped 4 bases, with 13 bases sitting between them. This CDR3 comprises 13 residues. Looked up from germline, CDR1 is MNHNS and CDR2 is SASEGT. The CDR3 nucleotides are TGTGCCAGCAGCGGGTCAGGGTGGTACGAGCAGTACTTC. Encoded protein: CASSGSGWYEQYF.

This chain connects TRBV7-9 to TRBJ1-3, with 7 bases aligning to TRBD1. Germline V gene sequence: CDR1 SEHNR, CDR2 FQNEAQ (reference sequence). The CDR3 sequence is 16 residues long. V shed 1 base, J shed 3 bases, and the junction held 6 bases outside the gene matches. The CDR3 DNA reads TGTGCCAGCAGCTTAGTTGAGGGGGCGCATGGAAACACCATATATTTT. It codes for CASSLVEGAHGNTIYF.

A single count supports this clone. This sequence joins TRBV9 and TRBJ1-1; D unclear. The ends were cut back, 0 bases at V and 1 base at J, with 4 bases in the middle. This CDR3 is 13 amino acids long. CDR1 and CDR2 (germline): SGDLS, YYNGEE. The CDR3 DNA sequence: TGTGCCAGCAGCGTAGTTGCGAACACTGAAGCTTTCTTT. This encodes CASSVVANTEAFF.

This chain joins TRBV27 and TRBJ1-2, with D possibly being TRBD1 (6 bases). This CDR3 is 17 amino acids long. CDR1 is MNHEY and CDR2 is SMNVEV in the germline V gene (reference sequence). Trimming left V 6 bases short and J 1 base short, with 21 bases between. DNA for the CDR3: TGTGCCAGCAGGGATCGACAGGAGAACGTGAATAACTATGGCTACACCTTC. Translation: CASRDRQENVNNYGYTF.

This chain joins TRBV5-4 and TRBJ2-7; either TRBD1 or TRBD2 may supply D (5 bases each). The CDR3 is 13 residues long. Germline V gene data show CDR1 as SGHNT and CDR2 as YYREEE (reference sequence). V was shortened by 4 bases and J by 7 bases, with 15 bases between the two germline ends. CDR3 sequence reads: CASSQTDEGEQYF. In nucleotides, the CDR3 is TGTGCCAGCAGCCAAACGGATGAGGGGGAGCAGTACTTC.

The rearrangement joins TRBV28 to TRBJ2-7; tentatively, D is TRBD1 (6 bases). Germline CDR1 reads MDHEN; CDR2 reads SYDVKM. Deletions cut 2 bases from V and 5 bases from J, with 10 bases between. CDR3 length: 13 residues. DNA for the CDR3: TGTGCCAGCAGTTTAGGTTCAGGGGACGAGCAGTACTTC. The encoded protein is CASSLGSGDEQYF.

This rearrangement joins TRBV27 to TRBJ2-1; D call uncertain. Trimming shortened V by 3 bases and J by 2 bases, and 11 bases separated the two germline ends. The CDR3 totals 15 residues. CDR1 is MNHEY, CDR2 SMNVEV, per germline (reference sequence). CDR3 amino acids: CASSFYDPTYNEQFF. The DNA of the CDR3 is TGTGCCAGCAGTTTTTACGATCCGACCTACAATGAGCAGTTCTTC.

The chain has TRBV19 and TRBJ1-1; D unresolved. The CDR3 extends over 13 amino acids. V lost 4 bases and J 0 bases, leaving 6 bases between the germline ends. Per germline, CDR1 LNHDA and CDR2 SQIVND (reference sequence). In DNA form, the CDR3 reads TGTGCCAGTAGTACTAAACTGAACACTGAAGCTTTCTTT. Residues: CASSTKLNTEAFF.

Here the CDR3 reads CARQPDRGCYSDTEAFF. The CDR3 nucleotides read TGCGCCAGACAGCCGGACAGGGGGTGTTATTCCGACACTGAAGCTTTCTTT. This chain connects TRBV23-1 to TRBJ1-1; the match to TRBD1 covers 10 bases. TRBV23-1 is an open reading frame whose function is uncertain. Trimming took 9 bases from V and 3 from J; bases not matched to a gene: 16. The CDR3 is 17 residues long.